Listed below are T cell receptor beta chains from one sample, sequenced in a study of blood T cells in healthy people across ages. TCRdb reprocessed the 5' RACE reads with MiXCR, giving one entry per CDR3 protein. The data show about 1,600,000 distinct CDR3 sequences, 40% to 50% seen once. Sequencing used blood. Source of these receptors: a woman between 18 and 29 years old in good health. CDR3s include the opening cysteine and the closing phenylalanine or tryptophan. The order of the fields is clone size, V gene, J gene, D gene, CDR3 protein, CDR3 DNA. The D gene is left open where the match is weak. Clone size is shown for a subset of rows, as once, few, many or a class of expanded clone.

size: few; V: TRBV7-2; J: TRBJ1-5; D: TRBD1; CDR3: CASSEDRGQPQHF; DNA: TGTGCCAGCAGCGAAGACAGGGGTCAGCCCCAGCATTTT
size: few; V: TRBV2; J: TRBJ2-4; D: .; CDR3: CASSDSSGENIQYF; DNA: TGTGCCAGCAGCGATTCATCAGGGGAAAACATTCAGTACTTC
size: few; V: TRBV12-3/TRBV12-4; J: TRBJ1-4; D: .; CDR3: CASSGWGVEKLFF; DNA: TGTGCCAGCTCCGGTTGGGGTGTTGAAAAACTGTTTTTT
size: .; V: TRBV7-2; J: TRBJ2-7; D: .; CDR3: CASIPLANEQYF; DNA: TGTGCCAGCATCCCTCTTGCCAATGAGCAGTACTTC
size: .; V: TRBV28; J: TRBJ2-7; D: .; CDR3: CASSLDIGYEQYF; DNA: TGTGCCAGCAGTTTAGACATTGGTTACGAGCAGTACTTC
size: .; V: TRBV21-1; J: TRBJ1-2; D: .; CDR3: CASSKGTGTAYGYTF; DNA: TGTGCCAGCAGCAAAGGGACCGGGACAGCTTATGGCTACACCTTC
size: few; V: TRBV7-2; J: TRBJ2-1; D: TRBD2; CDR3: CASSLGSGVSSYNEQFF; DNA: TGTGCCAGCAGCTTAGGTAGCGGGGTCAGCTCCTACAATGAGCAGTTCTTC
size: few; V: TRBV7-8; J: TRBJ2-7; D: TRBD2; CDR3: CASSLALGSGGEQYF; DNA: TGTGCCAGCAGCTTAGCGTTGGGCAGCGGGGGCGAGCAGTACTTC
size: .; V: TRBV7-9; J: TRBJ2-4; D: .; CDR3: CASSLGAQGNIQYF; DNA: TGTGCCAGCAGCTTAGGGGCCCAAGGTAACATTCAGTACTTC
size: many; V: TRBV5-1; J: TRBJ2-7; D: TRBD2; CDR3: CASSLVASGNYEQYF; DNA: TGCGCCAGCAGCTTGGTGGCTAGCGGGAACTACGAGCAGTACTTC
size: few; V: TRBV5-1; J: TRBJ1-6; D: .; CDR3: CASSSYRPYSYNSPLHF; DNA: TGCGCCAGCAGCTCTTACAGGCCGTACTCCTATAATTCACCCCTCCACTTT
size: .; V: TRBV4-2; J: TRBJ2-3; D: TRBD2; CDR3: CASSSWSGGTDTQYF; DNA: TGTGCCAGCAGCTCCTGGAGCGGGGGCACAGATACGCAGTATTTT
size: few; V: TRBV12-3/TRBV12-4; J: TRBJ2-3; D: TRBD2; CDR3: CASSLSSGGGDTQYF; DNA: TGTGCCAGCAGTTTATCTAGCGGGGGGGGAGATACGCAGTATTTT
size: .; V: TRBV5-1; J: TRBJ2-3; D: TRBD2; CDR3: CASSLSSGTASTDTQYF; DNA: TGCGCCAGCTCCCTTTCTAGCGGGACGGCTAGCACAGATACGCAGTATTTT
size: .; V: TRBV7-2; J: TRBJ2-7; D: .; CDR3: CASSLDGTGYEQYF; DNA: TGTGCCAGCAGCTTAGATGGGACTGGCTACGAGCAGTACTTC
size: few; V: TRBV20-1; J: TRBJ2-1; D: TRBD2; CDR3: CSLGGMNEQFF; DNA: TGCAGCCTGGGAGGGATGAATGAGCAGTTCTTC
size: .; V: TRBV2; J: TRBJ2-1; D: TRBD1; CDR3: CASSELRGQGYNEQFF; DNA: TGTGCCAGCAGTGAACTAAGGGGACAGGGCTACAATGAGCAGTTCTTC
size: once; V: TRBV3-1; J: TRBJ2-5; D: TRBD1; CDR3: CASSQGQGMRNEQYF; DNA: TGTGCCAGCAGCCAGGGACAGGGGATGAGAAATGAGCAGTACTTC
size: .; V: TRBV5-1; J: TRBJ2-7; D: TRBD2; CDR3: CASSLVGAGGNEQYF; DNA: TGCGCCAGCAGCTTGGTAGGAGCGGGGGGCAATGAGCAGTACTTC
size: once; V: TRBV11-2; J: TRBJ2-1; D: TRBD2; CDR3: CASSSIGTSGSYNEQFF; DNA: TGTGCCAGCAGTTCAATTGGGACTAGCGGATCCTACAATGAGCAGTTCTTC
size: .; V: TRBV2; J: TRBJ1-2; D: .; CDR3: CAGSQRQVQGSYGYTF; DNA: TGTGCCGGCAGCCAGAGACAGGTCCAAGGGTCCTATGGCTACACCTTC
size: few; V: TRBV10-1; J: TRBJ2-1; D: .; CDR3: CASSESGDSNEQFF; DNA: TGCGCCAGCAGTGAGTCGGGGGACTCCAATGAGCAGTTCTTC
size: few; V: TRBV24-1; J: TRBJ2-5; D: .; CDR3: CATSDLQSGSETQYF; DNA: TGTGCCACCAGTGATTTGCAATCGGGCTCGGAGACCCAGTACTTC
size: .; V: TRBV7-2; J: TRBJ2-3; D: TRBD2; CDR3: CASSFLRGDHRSSTDTQYF; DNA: TGTGCCAGCAGCTTTTTACGGGGGGACCATCGTTCTAGCACAGATACGCAGTATTTT
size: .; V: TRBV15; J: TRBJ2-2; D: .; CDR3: CATSRARGILGELFF; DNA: TGTGCCACCAGCAGAGCAAGGGGTATCCTCGGGGAGCTGTTTTTT
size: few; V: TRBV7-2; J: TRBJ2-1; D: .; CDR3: CASSLVRDGEQFF; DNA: TGTGCCAGCAGCTTAGTGCGGGATGGCGAGCAGTTCTTC